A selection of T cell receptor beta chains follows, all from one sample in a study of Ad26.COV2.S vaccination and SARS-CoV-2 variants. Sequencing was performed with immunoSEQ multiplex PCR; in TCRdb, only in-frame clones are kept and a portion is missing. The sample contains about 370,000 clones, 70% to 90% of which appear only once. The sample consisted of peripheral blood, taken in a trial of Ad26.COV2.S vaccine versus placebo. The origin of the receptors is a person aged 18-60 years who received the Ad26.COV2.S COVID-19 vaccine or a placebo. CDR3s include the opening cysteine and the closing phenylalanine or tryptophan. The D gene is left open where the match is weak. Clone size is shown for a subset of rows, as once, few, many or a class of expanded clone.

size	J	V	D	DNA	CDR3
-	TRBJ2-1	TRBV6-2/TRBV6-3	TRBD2	TGTGCCAGCAGTTCAGCTAGCGGGGGATTGGAGTTCTTC	CASSSASGGLEFF
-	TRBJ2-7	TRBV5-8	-	TGTGCCAGCAGCAGTGGGGGGGGCGGCTCCTACGAGCAGTACTTC	CASSSGGGGSYEQYF
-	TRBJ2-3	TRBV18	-	TGTGCCAGCTCACAAACAGATACGCAGTATTTT	CASSQTDTQYF
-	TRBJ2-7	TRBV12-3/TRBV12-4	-	TGTGCCAGCAGTCCCCGCAAGTACGAGCAGTACTTC	CASSPRKYEQYF
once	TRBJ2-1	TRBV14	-	TGTGCCAGCAGCCCAGGACAGAGCTCCTACAATGAGCAGTTCTTC	CASSPGQSSYNEQFF
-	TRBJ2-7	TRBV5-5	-	TGTGCCAGCAGCTTCAGGGTTGGCGAGCAGTACTTC	CASSFRVGEQYF
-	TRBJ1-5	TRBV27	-	TGTGCCAGCAGACTTTTCGCGGCTAGCAATCAGCCCCAGCATTTT	CASRLFAASNQPQHF
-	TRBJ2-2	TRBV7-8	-	TGTGCCAGCAGCTTAGGACGGGGATCAGGGGAGCTGTTTTTT	CASSLGRGSGELFF
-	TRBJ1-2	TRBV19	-	TGTGCCAGTAGCCAAGGCTATGGCTACACCTTC	CASSQGYGYTF
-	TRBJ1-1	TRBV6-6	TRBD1	TGTGCCAGCACTCTGGGACAGGGTTCCATGAACACTGAAGCTTTCTTT	CASTLGQGSMNTEAFF
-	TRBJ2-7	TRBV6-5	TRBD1	TGTGCCAGCAGACGGACAGGGGGGGACGAGCAGTACTTC	CASRRTGGDEQYF
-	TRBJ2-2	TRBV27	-	TGTGCCAGCAGTTTACCCCCCCACATGGCCGGGGAGCTGTTTTTT	CASSLPPHMAGELFF
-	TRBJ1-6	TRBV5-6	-	TGTGCCAGCAGCTTGGGTCCGGCCAGTAATTCACCCCTCCACTTT	CASSLGPASNSPLHF
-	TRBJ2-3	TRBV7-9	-	TGTGCCAGCAGCTCCACTCGTAGGGGCTCTCCAGATACGCAGTATTTT	CASSSTRRGSPDTQYF
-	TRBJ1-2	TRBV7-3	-	TGTGCCAGCAGCTTAACGAGGGCTGGTGGCTACACCTTC	CASSLTRAGGYTF
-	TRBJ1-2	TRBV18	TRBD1	TGTGCCAGCTCACCACGTGGGACAGGGGACGGCTACACCTTC	CASSPRGTGDGYTF
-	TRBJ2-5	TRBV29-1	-	TGCAGCGTTGGGGGTGCCAAGGAGACCCAGTACTTC	CSVGGAKETQYF
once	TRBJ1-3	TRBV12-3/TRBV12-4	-	TGTGCCAGCAGTGACAACTCTGGAAACACCATATATTTT	CASSDNSGNTIYF
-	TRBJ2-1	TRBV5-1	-	TGCGCCAGCAGCTTGGTCGGGGACGCAGTGTTCAATGAGCAGTTCTTC	CASSLVGDAVFNEQFF
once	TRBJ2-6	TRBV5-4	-	TGTGCCAGCAGCTTGCCGTTCTCTGGGGCCAACGTCCTGACTTTC	CASSLPFSGANVLTF
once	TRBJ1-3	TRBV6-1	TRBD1	TGTGCCAGCAGTGAAGCTGGGACAGTCTCTGGAAACACCATATATTTT	CASSEAGTVSGNTIYF
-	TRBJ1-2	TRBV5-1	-	TGCGCCAGCAGCGTCGGGACAAGCTATGGCTACACCTTC	CASSVGTSYGYTF
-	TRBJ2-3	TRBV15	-	TGTGCCACCAGGGTGGGGAAGGGAACAGATACGCAGTATTTT	CATRVGKGTDTQYF
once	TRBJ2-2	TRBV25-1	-	TGTGCCAGCAGGTGGGGGGTAACCGGGGAGCTGTTTTTT	CASRWGVTGELFF
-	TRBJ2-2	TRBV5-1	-	TGCGCCAGCGGCGGGTGGACAGATAACACCGGGGAGCTGTTTTTT	CASGGWTDNTGELFF
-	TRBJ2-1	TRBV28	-	TGTGCCAGCAGTACCTACAATGAGCAGTTCTTC	CASSTYNEQFF
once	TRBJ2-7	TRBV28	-	TGTGCCAGCAGTTTCGGGCAGAGCTCCTACGAGCAGTACTTC	CASSFGQSSYEQYF
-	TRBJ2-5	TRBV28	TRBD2	TGTGCCAGCAGCCCCGTTTTAGGCGGGAGGGGCATCCAAGAGACCCAGTACTTC	CASSPVLGGRGIQETQYF
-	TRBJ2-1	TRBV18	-	TGTGCCAGCTCTCCATCGGGGGTTGAGCAGTTCTTC	CASSPSGVEQFF
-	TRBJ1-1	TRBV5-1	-	TGCGCCAGCAGCTTTGAGCCGGGACGGAAAGCTTTCTTT	CASSFEPGRKAFF
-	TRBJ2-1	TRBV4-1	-	TGCGCCAGCAGCCTCATAAAGGGTGAGCAGTTCTTC	CASSLIKGEQFF
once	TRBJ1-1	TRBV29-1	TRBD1	TGCAGCGTGGTGCGGACAGGTTCCACTGAAGCTTTCTTT	CSVVRTGSTEAFF
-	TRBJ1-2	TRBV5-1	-	TGCGCCAGCAGCTTGGTCGGGGGAGCGGGCTATGGCTACACCTTC	CASSLVGGAGYGYTF
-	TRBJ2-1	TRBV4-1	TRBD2	TGCGCCAGCAGCCAACTACCGGGACTAGCCCATGAGCAGTTCTTC	CASSQLPGLAHEQFF
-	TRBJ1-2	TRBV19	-	TGTGCCAGTAGTATCATCGGCAGGGCGGACTATGGCTACACCTTC	CASSIIGRADYGYTF
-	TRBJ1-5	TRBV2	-	TGTGCCAGCAGTGTAAGAACAGGCAATCAGCCCCAGCATTTT	CASSVRTGNQPQHF
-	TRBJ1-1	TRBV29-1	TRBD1	TGCAGCGTTGGACAGGGGCGAACTGAAGCTTTCTTT	CSVGQGRTEAFF
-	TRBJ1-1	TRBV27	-	TGTGCCAGCAGACCTAACAGCTTGAACACTGAAGCTTTCTTT	CASRPNSLNTEAFF
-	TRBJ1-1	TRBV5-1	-	TGCGCCAGCAGACAGGGCTCTCTAAACACTGAAGCTTTCTTT	CASRQGSLNTEAFF
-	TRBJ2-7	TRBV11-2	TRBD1	TGTGCCAGCAGCTTAGGCCTAAGACAGGGCTACGAGCAGTACTTC	CASSLGLRQGYEQYF
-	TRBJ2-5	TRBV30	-	TGTGCCTGGAGCGGCTTTGGAGCCTACGACCAAGAGACCCAGTACTTC	CAWSGFGAYDQETQYF
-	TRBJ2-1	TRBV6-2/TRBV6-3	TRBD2	TGTGCCAGCAGGCCTTTAGCGGGAGAGAGCTACAATGAGCAGTTCTTC	CASRPLAGESYNEQFF
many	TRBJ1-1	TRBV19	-	TGTGCCAGTAGTCCTACAGGGCTAGGCGGCGGGGCTTTCTTT	CASSPTGLGGGAFF
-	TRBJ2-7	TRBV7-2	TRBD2	TGTGCCAGCAGCCCAAGGGAGGGTGCGTACGAGCAGTACTTC	CASSPREGAYEQYF
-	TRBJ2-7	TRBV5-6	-	TGTGCCAGCAGCCCGAGGGTGAGGGCCCCCTCCTACGAGCAGTACTTC	CASSPRVRAPSYEQYF
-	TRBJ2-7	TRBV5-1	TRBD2	TGCGCCAGCAGCTTCGGGACTAGCGCAAACGAGCAGTACTTC	CASSFGTSANEQYF
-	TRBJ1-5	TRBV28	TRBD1	TGTGCCAGCAGTACTGACAGGGAAAGCAATCAGCCCCAGCATTTT	CASSTDRESNQPQHF
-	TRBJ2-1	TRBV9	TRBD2	TGTGCCAGCAGCGGGACTAGCGGGAGGAGTGGTGAGCAGTTCTTC	CASSGTSGRSGEQFF
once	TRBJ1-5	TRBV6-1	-	TGTGCCAGCAGTGAACCAGGAACCAATCAGCCCCAGCATTTT	CASSEPGTNQPQHF
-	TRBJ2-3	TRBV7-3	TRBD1	TGTGCCAGCAGCCTGGACAGGGAAACGGATACGCAGTATTTT	CASSLDRETDTQYF
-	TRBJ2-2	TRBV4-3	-	TGCGCCAGCAGCCCAGGGCCGAACACCGGGGAGCTGTTTTTT	CASSPGPNTGELFF
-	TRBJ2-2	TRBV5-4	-	TGTGCCAGCAGCTTGCGCGCCGCTGGGAGGGAGCTGTTTTTT	CASSLRAAGRELFF
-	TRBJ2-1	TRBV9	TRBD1	TGTGCCAGCAGCGCCGAGGGGGCGCAGGGTACGTCCTACAATGAGCAGTTCTTC	CASSAEGAQGTSYNEQFF
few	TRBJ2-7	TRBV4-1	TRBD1	TGCGCCAGCAGCCAAGACCCGACAGGGGGCTTCGAGCAGTACTTC	CASSQDPTGGFEQYF